This T cell receptor beta chain stems from a study of PD-1 blockade in mismatch repair-deficient tumors. The study, taken as a whole, reports: Tumor-resident clones, often absent from pretreatment blood, expanded after pembrolizumab and then contracted.

Repertoires were generated with immunoSEQ multiplex PCR, while TCRdb's copy carries only in-frame clones and drops some. The table has about 51,000 clones, over 70% seen once. PCR or immunohistochemistry showed mismatch repair deficiency in every enrolled patient. The TCR-sequenced patients were a few responders to pembrolizumab. Concerning this clone: As yet, its antigen is unknown.

This clonotype was sampled from an adult with mismatch repair-deficient cancer. The material was peripheral blood, obtained more than 19 weeks after starting pembrolizumab.

This CDR3 reads CASSLGLAASYEQYF. The CDR3 bases are TGTGCCAGCAGCCTGGGACTAGCGGCCTCCTACGAGCAGTACTTC. The chain employs TRBV6-5 and TRBJ2-7; 11 bases fit TRBD2. Unmatched junction bases numbered 4, after V lost 6 bases and J lost 0 bases. Germline CDR1 MNHEY, CDR2 SVGAGI. This CDR3 comprises 15 residues.